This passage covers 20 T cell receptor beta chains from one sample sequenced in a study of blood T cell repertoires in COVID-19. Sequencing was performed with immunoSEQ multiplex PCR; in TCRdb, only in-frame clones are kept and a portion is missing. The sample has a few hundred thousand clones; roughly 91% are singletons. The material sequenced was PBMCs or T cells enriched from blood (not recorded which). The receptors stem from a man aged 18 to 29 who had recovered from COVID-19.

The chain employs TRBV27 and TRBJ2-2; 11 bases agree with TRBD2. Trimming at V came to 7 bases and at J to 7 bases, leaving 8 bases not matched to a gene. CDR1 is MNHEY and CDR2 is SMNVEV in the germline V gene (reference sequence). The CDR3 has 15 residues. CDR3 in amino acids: CASTLTSGIIGELFF. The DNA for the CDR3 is TGTGCCAGCACCCTGACTAGCGGGATTATCGGGGAGCTGTTTTTT.

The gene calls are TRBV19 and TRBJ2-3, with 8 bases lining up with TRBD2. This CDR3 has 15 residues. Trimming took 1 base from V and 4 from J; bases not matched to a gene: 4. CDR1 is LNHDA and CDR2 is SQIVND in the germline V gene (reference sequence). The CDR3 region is CASSIASSGADTQYF. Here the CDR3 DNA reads TGTGCCAGTAGTATAGCGAGTAGCGGGGCAGATACGCAGTATTTT.

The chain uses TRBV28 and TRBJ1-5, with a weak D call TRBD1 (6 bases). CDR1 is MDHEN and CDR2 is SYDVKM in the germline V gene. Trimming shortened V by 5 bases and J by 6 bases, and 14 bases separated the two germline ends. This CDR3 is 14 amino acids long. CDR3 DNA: TGTGCCAGCAGTCGGGGGGGGCCGGGTCAGCCCCAGCATTTT. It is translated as CASSRGGPGQPQHF.

CDR3 region: CASSPGQGPYEQYF. The CDR3, as DNA: TGTGCCAGCAGCCCGGGACAGGGGCCATACGAGCAGTACTTC. V usage is TRBV7-3 and J usage is TRBJ2-7; 10 positions agree with TRBD1. CDR3 length: 14 residues. Trimming took 5 bases from V and 4 from J; bases not matched to a gene: 5. CDR1 is SGHTA and CDR2 is FQGTGA in the germline V gene.

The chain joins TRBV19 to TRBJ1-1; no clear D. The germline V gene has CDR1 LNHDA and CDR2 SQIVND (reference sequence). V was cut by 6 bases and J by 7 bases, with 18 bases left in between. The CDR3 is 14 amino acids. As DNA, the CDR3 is TGTGCCAGTAGGCCCAATTCCGGGGTTTATGAAGCTTTCTTT. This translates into CASRPNSGVYEAFF.

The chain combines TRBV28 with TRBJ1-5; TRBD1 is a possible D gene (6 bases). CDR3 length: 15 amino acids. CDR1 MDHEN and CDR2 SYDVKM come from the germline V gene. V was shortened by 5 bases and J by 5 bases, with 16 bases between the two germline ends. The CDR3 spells CASSAGTLGDQPQHF. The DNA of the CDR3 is TGTGCCAGCAGTGCCGGGACACTAGGGGATCAGCCCCAGCATTTT.

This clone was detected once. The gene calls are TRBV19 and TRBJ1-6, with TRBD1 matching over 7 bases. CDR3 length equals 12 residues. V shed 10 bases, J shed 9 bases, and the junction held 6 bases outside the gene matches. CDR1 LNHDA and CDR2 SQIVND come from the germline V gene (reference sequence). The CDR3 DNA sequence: TGTGCCACCAGACAGGGAAGTTCACCCCTCCACTTT. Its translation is CATRQGSSPLHF.

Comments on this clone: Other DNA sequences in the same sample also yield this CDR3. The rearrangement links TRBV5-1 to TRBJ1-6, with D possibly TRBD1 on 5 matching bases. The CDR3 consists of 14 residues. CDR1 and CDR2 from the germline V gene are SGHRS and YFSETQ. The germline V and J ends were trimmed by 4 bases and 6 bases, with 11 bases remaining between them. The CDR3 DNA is TGCGCCAGCAGCCTCGGACAAGCTAATTCACCCCTCCACTTT. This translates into CASSLGQANSPLHF.

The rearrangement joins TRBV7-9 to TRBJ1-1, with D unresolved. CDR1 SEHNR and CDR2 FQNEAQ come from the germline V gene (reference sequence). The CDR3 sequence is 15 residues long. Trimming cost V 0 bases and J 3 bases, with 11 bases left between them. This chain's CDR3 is CASSLAPAADTEAFF. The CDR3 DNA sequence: TGTGCCAGCAGCTTAGCGCCGGCCGCGGACACTGAAGCTTTCTTT.

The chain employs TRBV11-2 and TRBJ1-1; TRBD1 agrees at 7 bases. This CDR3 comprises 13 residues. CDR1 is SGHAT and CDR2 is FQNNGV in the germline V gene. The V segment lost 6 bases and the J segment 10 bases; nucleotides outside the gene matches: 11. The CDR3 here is CASRTSDRVTAFF. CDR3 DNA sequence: TGTGCCAGCAGAACGAGCGACAGGGTGACAGCTTTCTTT.

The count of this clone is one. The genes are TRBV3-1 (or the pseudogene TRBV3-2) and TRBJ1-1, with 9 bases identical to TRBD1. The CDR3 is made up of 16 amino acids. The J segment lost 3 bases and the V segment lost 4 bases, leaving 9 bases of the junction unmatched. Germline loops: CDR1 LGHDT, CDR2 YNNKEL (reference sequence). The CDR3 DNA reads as TGTGCCAGCAGCCGGGGACAGGGTTTTTCTGACACTGAAGCTTTCTTT. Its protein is CASSRGQGFSDTEAFF.

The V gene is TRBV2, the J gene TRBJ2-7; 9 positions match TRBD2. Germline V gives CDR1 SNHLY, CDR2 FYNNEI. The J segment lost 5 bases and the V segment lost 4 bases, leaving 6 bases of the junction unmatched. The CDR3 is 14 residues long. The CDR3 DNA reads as TGTGCCAGCAGTGGAATAGCGGGAGTGGACGAGCAGTACTTC. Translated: CASSGIAGVDEQYF.

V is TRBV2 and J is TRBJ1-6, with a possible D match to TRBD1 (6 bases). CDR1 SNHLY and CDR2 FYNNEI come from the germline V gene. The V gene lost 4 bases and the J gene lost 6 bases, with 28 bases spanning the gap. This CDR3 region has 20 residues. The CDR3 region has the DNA TGTGCCAGCAGTGCCGGGGGGGGCGTTTCGTCCCAGAAGCGTAATTCACCCCTCCACTTT. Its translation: CASSAGGGVSSQKRNSPLHF.

DNA for the CDR3: TGTGCCAGCAGCCCCGGAGGTGCAGATAGCAATCAGCCCCAGCATTTT. It is translated as CASSPGGADSNQPQHF. The V gene is TRBV7-8, the J gene TRBJ1-5; D remains unclear. Germline V gene sequence: CDR1 SGHVS, CDR2 FQNEAQ. The CDR3 spans 16 residues. V gave up 5 bases and J gave up 0 bases, with 14 bases separating them. The full variable domain, in which reference TRBV7-8 and TRBJ1-5 provide the parts outside the CDR3, is GAGVSQSPRYKVAKRGQDVALRCDPISGHVSLFWYQQALGQGPEFLTYFQNEAQLDKSGLPSDRFFAERPEGSVSTLKIQRTQQEDSAVYLCASSPGGADSNQPQHFGDGTRLSIL.

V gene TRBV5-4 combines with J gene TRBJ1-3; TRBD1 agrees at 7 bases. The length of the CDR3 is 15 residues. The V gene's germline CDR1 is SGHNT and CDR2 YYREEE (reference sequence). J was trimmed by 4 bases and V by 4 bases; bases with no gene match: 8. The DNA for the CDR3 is TGTGCCAGCAGCCCAGGGGGAATCTCCGGAAACACCATATATTTT. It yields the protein CASSPGGISGNTIYF.

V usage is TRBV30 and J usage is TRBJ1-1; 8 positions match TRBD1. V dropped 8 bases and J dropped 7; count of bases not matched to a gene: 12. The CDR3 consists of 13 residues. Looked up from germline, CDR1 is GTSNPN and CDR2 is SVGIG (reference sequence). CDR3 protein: CAEKLNRGSEAFF. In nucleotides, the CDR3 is TGTGCCGAGAAACTAAACAGGGGGAGTGAAGCTTTCTTT.

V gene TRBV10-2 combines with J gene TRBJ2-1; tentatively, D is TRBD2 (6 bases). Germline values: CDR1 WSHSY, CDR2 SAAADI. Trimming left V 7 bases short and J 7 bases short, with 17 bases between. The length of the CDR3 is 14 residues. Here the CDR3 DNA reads TGCGCCAGCAAGGACTATGGGGAGTGGAATGAGCAGTTCTTC. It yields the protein CASKDYGEWNEQFF.

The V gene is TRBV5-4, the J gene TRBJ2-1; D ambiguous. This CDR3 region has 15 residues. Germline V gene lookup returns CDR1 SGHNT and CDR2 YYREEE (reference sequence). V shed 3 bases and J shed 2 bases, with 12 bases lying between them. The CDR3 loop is CASSSAVTPYNEQFF. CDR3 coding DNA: TGTGCCAGCAGCTCGGCGGTCACCCCCTACAATGAGCAGTTCTTC. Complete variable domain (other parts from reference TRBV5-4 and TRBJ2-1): ETGVTQSPTHLIKTRGQQVTLRCSSQSGHNTVSWYQQALGQGPQFIFQYYREEENGRGNFPPRFSGLQFPNYSSELNVNALELDDSALYLCASSSAVTPYNEQFFGPGTRLTVL.

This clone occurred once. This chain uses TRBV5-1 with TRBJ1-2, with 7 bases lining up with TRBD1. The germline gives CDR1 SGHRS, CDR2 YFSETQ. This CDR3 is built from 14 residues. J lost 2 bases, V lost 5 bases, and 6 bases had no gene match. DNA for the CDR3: TGCGCCAGCAGTTCCTGGACAGGCAACTATGGCTACACCTTC. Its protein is CASSSWTGNYGYTF.

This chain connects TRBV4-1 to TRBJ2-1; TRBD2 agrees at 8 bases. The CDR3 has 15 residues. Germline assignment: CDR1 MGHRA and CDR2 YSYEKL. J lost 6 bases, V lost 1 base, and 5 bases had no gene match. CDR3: CASSQVGTRSNEQFF. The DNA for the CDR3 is TGCGCCAGCAGCCAAGTCGGGACTAGGAGCAATGAGCAGTTCTTC.